This record covers a single T cell receptor (beta chain). J lost 4 bases, V lost 3 bases, and 10 bases had no gene match. This CDR3 contains 19 residues. CDR1 is LNHDA, CDR2 SQIVND, per germline (reference sequence). This table comes from immunoSEQ multiplex PCR, and its TCRdb copy is limited to in-frame clones, with some not included. The sample includes 70,000 to 95,000 clones, about 90% of them seen just once. Individuals having autoimmune disease history or systemic immunosuppression were not enrolled. This entry comes from a study of OX40 agonist ivuxolimab in advanced cancers. The V and J genes are TRBV19 and TRBJ2-1; TRBD2 agrees at 15 bases. Sequenced here: CD4+ or CD8+ T cells sorted from blood, sampled in a trial of the OX40 agonist ivuxolimab. The receptor comes from an adult with an advanced solid tumor such as melanoma, head and neck, liver or kidney cancer. The CDR3 region has the DNA TGTGCCAGTAGTATGACAGGGTCGGGACTAGCGGGAGGTTACAATGAGCAGTTCTTC. It yields the protein CASSMTGSGLAGGYNEQFF.